Sequencing of this TCR beta chain was carried out in a study of blood T cell repertoires in COVID-19. Between the trimmed V and J ends, which lost 2 bases and 2 bases, there was a span of 11 bases. CDR1 is SGHTA, CDR2 FQGTGA, per germline. This CDR3 is 15 amino acids long. TCRdb keeps only in-frame clones here, not all; method: immunoSEQ multiplex PCR. The table has 250,000 or so clones, 90% seen once. Material: peripheral blood. The V gene is TRBV7-3, the J gene TRBJ2-3; tentative D call: TRBD1 (5 bases). The sequence was obtained from a woman aged 55-70 years with COVID-19, enrolled during active disease. For the CDR3, the DNA is TGTGCCAGCAGCTTAGGTCTAGGGGTCACAGATACGCAGTATTTT. Translated: CASSLGLGVTDTQYF.